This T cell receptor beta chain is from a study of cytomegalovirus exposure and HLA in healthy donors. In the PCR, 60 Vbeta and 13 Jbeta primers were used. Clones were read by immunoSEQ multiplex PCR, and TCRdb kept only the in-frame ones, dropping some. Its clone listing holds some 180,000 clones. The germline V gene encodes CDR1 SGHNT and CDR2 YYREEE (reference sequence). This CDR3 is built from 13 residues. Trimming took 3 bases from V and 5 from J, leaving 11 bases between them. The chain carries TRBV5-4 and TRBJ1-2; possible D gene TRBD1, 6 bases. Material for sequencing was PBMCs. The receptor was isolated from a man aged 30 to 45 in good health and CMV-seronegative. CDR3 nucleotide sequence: TGTGCCAGCAGCTCCAACAGGGAATATGGCTACACCTTC. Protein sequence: CASSSNREYGYTF.